This T cell receptor beta chain was sequenced in a study of T cells in Graves' hyperthyroidism and ophthalmopathy. The germline gives CDR1 SGHRS, CDR2 YFSETQ. The CDR3 sequence is 15 residues long. The ends were cut back, 4 bases at V and 0 bases at J, with 10 bases in the middle. This clonotype was seen ten or more times. What was amplified from RNA transcripts were TCR beta CDR3 regions. The TCR CDR3 was amplified in a first-round RT-PCR using the HTBI primer set. TCRdb re-derived calls from the multiplex PCR reads in MiXCR, one entry per CDR3 protein. The table has hundreds of thousands of distinct CDR3 sequences, about 19% seen once; the top ten hold around 17%. A patient was excluded if there was uncontrolled infection, other autoimmune disease, pregnancy or lactation.

The specimen sequenced was blood. The receptor was isolated from a woman between 45 and 65 years old with Graves' hyperthyroidism that later progressed to Graves' ophthalmopathy. The rearrangement uses TRBV5-1 and TRBJ1-4, with a tentative D call TRBD1 (5 bases). The CDR3 sequence: CASSPGTATNEKLFF. The CDR3 DNA reads as TGCGCCAGCAGCCCCGGGACCGCAACTAATGAAAAACTGTTTTTT.